One sample yielded the 24 T cell receptor beta chains listed below, sequenced in a study of CD8 T cells in Susac syndrome. After extraction with the RNeasy kit, about 0.45 to 1 ug of the RNA was reverse transcribed using random hexamers. One entry per CDR3 protein, called by TCRdb with MiXCR from the immunoSEQ multiplex PCR reads. This table holds about 94,000 distinct CDR3 sequences, just under 95% found once. The specimen was CD4+ T cells from PBMCs. The receptors were gathered from a human donor with Susac syndrome.

This chain uses TRBV28 with TRBJ1-2; D gene ambiguous. The V and J ends lost 6 bases and 4 bases respectively, with 15 bases between them. This CDR3 region has 14 residues. Germline V lookup: CDR1 MDHEN, CDR2 SYDVKM. The CDR3 loop is CASRVRGSPYGYTF. CDR3 sequence (DNA): TGTGCCAGCAGGGTGAGAGGGAGCCCCTATGGCTACACCTTC.

This chain joins TRBV25-1 and TRBJ2-5; possibly TRBD1 for D (6 bases). Germline CDR1 reads MGHDK; CDR2 reads SYGVNS. The CDR3 length is 16 residues. V lost 1 base and J lost 4, with 16 bases in between. This CDR3 reads CASSEFEGNRAETQYF. The CDR3 DNA follows: TGTGCCAGCAGTGAATTTGAGGGGAACAGGGCAGAGACCCAGTACTTC.

The rearrangement joins TRBV7-3 to TRBJ1-2; TRBD1 is a possible D gene (5 bases). The CDR3 totals 16 residues. Germline CDR1 reads SGHTA; CDR2 reads FQGTGA. V lost 6 bases to trimming and J lost 4 bases, with 21 bases between them. CDR3 region: CASRSARIRDLYGYTF. The DNA of the CDR3 is TGTGCCAGCAGGTCCGCGCGAATCAGGGATCTCTATGGCTACACCTTC.

The V call is TRBV11-2, the J call TRBJ1-1, with D unresolved. V was pared by 1 base and J by 7 bases, with 13 bases between. In germline, CDR1 is SGHAT, CDR2 FQNNGV. This CDR3 has 14 amino acids. The CDR3 is CASSLGLEHGEAFF. The CDR3 nucleotides are TGTGCCAGCAGCTTAGGTCTAGAGCATGGTGAAGCTTTCTTT.

The V call is TRBV7-2, the J call TRBJ2-2; TRBD1 is a possible D gene (6 bases). Trimming took 4 bases from V and 4 from J, leaving 10 bases between them. The V gene's germline CDR1 is SGHTA and CDR2 FQGNSA. The CDR3 covers 14 residues. The CDR3 here is CASSYDRRTGELFF. Written as DNA, the CDR3 is TGTGCCAGCAGCTATGACAGGCGCACCGGGGAGCTGTTTTTT.

The rearrangement links TRBV25-1 to TRBJ2-3; D not resolved. The ends were cut back, 3 bases at V and 9 bases at J, with 4 bases in the middle. CDR1 is MGHDK and CDR2 is SYGVNS in the germline V gene. The CDR3 has 10 amino acids. The DNA of the CDR3 is TGTGCCAGCAGTGAGAGCACGCAGTATTTT. Translating gives CASSESTQYF. The full variable domain, rest sourced from reference TRBV25-1 and TRBJ2-3, is EADIYQTPRYLVIGTGKKITLECSQTMGHDKMYWYQQDPGMELHLIHYSYGVNSTEKGDLSSESTVSRIRTEHFPLTLESARPSHTSQYLCASSESTQYFGPGTRLTVL.

V gene TRBV7-8 combines with J gene TRBJ1-6, with 8 positions matching TRBD1. Germline V gene lookup returns CDR1 SGHVS and CDR2 FQNEAQ. The CDR3 length is 15 residues. The V segment lost 1 base and the J segment 8 bases; nucleotides outside the gene matches: 4. DNA of the CDR3: TGTGCCAGCAGCTTAGAAGACAGGGGTGATTCACCCCTCCACTTT. Translating it yields CASSLEDRGDSPLHF.

This chain joins TRBV19 and TRBJ2-1, with 8 positions matching TRBD1. V lost 11 bases and J lost 9; bases outside the gene matches: 15. The germline V gene encodes CDR1 LNHDA and CDR2 SQIVND (reference sequence). The CDR3 is made up of 14 amino acids. CDR3 nucleotides: TGTGCCGAACCAAGGGGGACAGGAGGCGGTGAGCAGTTCTTC. It yields the protein CAEPRGTGGGEQFF.

This clonotype has only one observation. The V gene is TRBV29-1, the J gene TRBJ1-5; perhaps TRBD1 as D (6 bases). This CDR3 is 13 amino acids long. Deletions cut 6 bases from V and 0 bases from J, with 9 bases between. Germline-derived CDR1 and CDR2 are SQVTM and ANQGSEA. This chain's CDR3 is CSVGDNSNQPQHF. The CDR3 nucleotides are TGCAGCGTAGGGGACAATAGCAATCAGCCCCAGCATTTT.

V is TRBV27 and J is TRBJ1-1, with D maybe TRBD1 (5 bases). The CDR3 length is 14 residues. V was shortened by 2 bases and J by 0 bases, with 7 bases between the two germline ends. Per germline, CDR1 MNHEY and CDR2 SMNVEV (reference sequence). CDR3 DNA sequence: TGTGCCAGCAGTTTACAGGGATTGAACACTGAAGCTTTCTTT. This translates into CASSLQGLNTEAFF.

This clonotype has just one count. The chain uses TRBV11-2 and TRBJ2-1; D remains unclear. Germline V gene lookup returns CDR1 SGHAT and CDR2 FQNNGV. V lost 1 base and J 3 bases, leaving 7 bases between the germline ends. The CDR3 is 14 amino acids. CDR3 DNA: TGTGCCAGCAGCTTAGGCTCACGCTACAATGAGCAGTTCTTC. Encoded protein: CASSLGSRYNEQFF. The full variable domain, its missing parts supplied by reference TRBV11-2 and TRBJ2-1, is EAGVAQSPRYKIIEKRQSVAFWCNPISGHATLYWYQQILGQGPKLLIQFQNNGVVDDSQLPKDRFSAERLKGVDSTLKIQPAKLEDSAVYLCASSLGSRYNEQFFGPGTRLTVL.

V gene TRBV20-1 combines with J gene TRBJ1-6, with no clear D. Trimming removed 3 bases at V and 0 bases at J, with 9 bases between. Germline V gene sequence: CDR1 DFQATT, CDR2 SNEGSKA (reference sequence). The CDR3 loop spans 15 amino acids. The CDR3 sequence is CSASGLSSYNSPLHF. The CDR3 DNA follows: TGCAGTGCTAGTGGACTCAGCTCCTATAATTCACCCCTCCACTTT.

This rearrangement joins TRBV7-2 to TRBJ2-5; TRBD1 aligns across 9 bases. V lost 2 bases, J lost 7 bases, and 5 bases stayed unmatched. The CDR3 sequence is 14 residues long. The germline CDR1 and CDR2 sequences are SGHTA and FQGNSA. CDR3: CASSLTLTGGTQYF. The CDR3 DNA is TGTGCCAGCAGCTTAACCCTGACAGGGGGGACCCAGTACTTC.

The chain combines TRBV6-4 with TRBJ2-3; TRBD1 matches at 7 bases. The trim removed 4 bases at V and 4 bases at J, leaving 5 bases unmatched. The CDR3 is 14 amino acids. Germline assignment: CDR1 MRHNA and CDR2 SNTAGT. The CDR3 bases are TGTGCCAGCAGTGTTACAGGGGAAGCAGATACGCAGTATTTT. This sequence encodes CASSVTGEADTQYF.

The chain is built from TRBV20-1 and TRBJ2-5, with 11 bases matching TRBD1. V lost 6 bases and J lost 3; bases outside the gene matches: 3. The germline CDR1 and CDR2 sequences are DFQATT and SNEGSKA (reference sequence). This CDR3 is built from 13 residues. The CDR3 reads CSARDRGKETQYF. The CDR3 coding sequence is TGCAGTGCAAGGGACAGGGGGAAAGAGACCCAGTACTTC.

Only one count was recorded for this clonotype. The rearrangement joins TRBV29-1 to TRBJ1-4; tentatively, D is TRBD1 (6 bases). CDR3 length equals 14 residues. CDR1 and CDR2 from the germline V gene are SQVTM and ANQGSEA. The germline V and J ends were trimmed by 6 bases and 7 bases, with 18 bases remaining between them. The CDR3 coding sequence is TGCAGCGTCGAACCGACAGGAGGGGGTGAAAAACTGTTTTTT. Residues: CSVEPTGGGEKLFF.

V usage is TRBV28 and J usage is TRBJ2-5, with 7 nucleotides matching TRBD2. This CDR3 is built from 17 residues. Germline CDR1 and CDR2: MDHEN and SYDVKM. The V segment lost 5 bases and the J segment 1 base; nucleotides outside the gene matches: 13. Here the CDR3 reads CASSTPLAGEVQETQYF. For the CDR3, the DNA is TGTGCCAGCAGTACCCCTTTGGCGGGGGAGGTCCAAGAGACCCAGTACTTC.

The CDR3 loop is CSVEQIQETQYF. The CDR3 DNA sequence: TGCAGCGTTGAGCAGATCCAAGAGACCCAGTACTTC. The chain combines TRBV29-1 with TRBJ2-5; D is ambiguous. V lost 3 bases, J lost 1 base, and 6 bases lay in between. The CDR3 is made up of 12 amino acids. Germline V gene data show CDR1 as SQVTM and CDR2 as ANQGSEA.

J is TRBJ2-6 and V is TRBV30; 12 nucleotides line up with TRBD1. The CDR3 spans 18 residues. Germline values: CDR1 GTSNPN, CDR2 SVGIG (reference sequence). V was clipped by 3 bases and J by 4 bases; unmatched bases: 10. The CDR3: CAWRAEGQGAAGANVLTF. CDR3 bases: TGTGCCTGGAGAGCCGAGGGACAGGGGGCAGCGGGGGCCAACGTCCTGACTTTC.

This clonotype was counted a single time. The chain combines TRBV12-3 or TRBV12-4 with TRBJ2-2; 10 bases are shared with TRBD1. The CDR3 extends over 16 amino acids. Trimming removed 6 bases from V and 0 bases from J; junction bases left unmatched: 4. CDR3 in DNA: TGTGCCAGCAGCTCCGGGACAGGGGCGAACACCGGGGAGCTGTTTTTT. Protein product: CASSSGTGANTGELFF.

This clonotype was seen only a few times. In DNA, the CDR3 is TGTGCCAGCAGTTTATTGGGTTCCTATGGCTACACCTTC. Its translation is CASSLLGSYGYTF. This sequence joins TRBV27 and TRBJ1-2, with D hard to call. The CDR3 spans 13 residues. V lost 1 base and J 4 bases, leaving 7 bases between the germline ends. Germline CDR1 MNHEY, CDR2 SMNVEV (reference sequence).

The sample holds one count of this clonotype. The chain is built from TRBV5-8 and TRBJ2-2; tentative D call: TRBD2 (6 bases). This CDR3 spans 16 amino acids. With 3 bases removed from V and 5 bases from J, the gap between germline ends came to 17 bases. Germline-derived CDR1 and CDR2 are SGHTS and YDEGEE. In nucleotides, the CDR3 is TGTGCCAGCAGCTCTAGTTTCGGGGGAAGGACCGGGGAGCTGTTTTTT. Its translation is CASSSSFGGRTGELFF.

CDR3 sequence reads: CSATVLETGVGYTF. The CDR3 DNA is TGCAGTGCTACGGTACTAGAGACAGGGGTTGGCTACACCTTC. The chain couples TRBV20-1 to TRBJ1-2; 8 bases are a match to TRBD1. CDR3 size: 14 residues. J lost 7 bases, V lost 4 bases, and 11 bases had no gene match. CDR1 is DFQATT, CDR2 SNEGSKA, per germline (reference sequence).

The CDR3 coding sequence is TGCAGTGCCACAGCACTCACTGAAGCTTTCTTT. It translates to CSATALTEAFF. V is TRBV20-1 and J is TRBJ1-1, with D hard to call. The ends were cut back, 6 bases at V and 4 bases at J, with 9 bases in the middle. The CDR3 extends over 11 amino acids. The germline V gene has CDR1 DFQATT and CDR2 SNEGSKA (reference sequence).